This T cell receptor (beta chain) was sequenced for a study of T cells in localized non-small cell lung cancer. Study results and limitations: Across samples, adjacent lung featured a median around 55 of the top 100 tumor clones. Tumor samples were not multi-region, leaving intratumor heterogeneity unexcluded.

The junction had 2 bases not matched to a gene; V was cut back by 3 bases and J by 6 bases. This CDR3 spans 13 amino acids. Germline assignment: CDR1 SGHNT and CDR2 YYREEE (reference sequence). In the case of this clone: Its antigen is unidentified.

Only in-frame clones appear in the TCRdb table, and some are missing; sequencing was by immunoSEQ multiplex PCR. Altogether some 15,000 clones are present, about 80% being singletons, with the ten largest covering around 30%. The sequenced sample was peripheral blood, obtained before any cancer treatment. The chain links TRBV5-4 to TRBJ1-2; 10 nucleotides match TRBD1. The sequence was obtained from a male donor older than 55 with stage I lung adenocarcinoma. The CDR3 is CASSYGTGDGYTF. The DNA of the CDR3 is TGTGCCAGCAGCTATGGGACAGGGGATGGCTACACCTTC.